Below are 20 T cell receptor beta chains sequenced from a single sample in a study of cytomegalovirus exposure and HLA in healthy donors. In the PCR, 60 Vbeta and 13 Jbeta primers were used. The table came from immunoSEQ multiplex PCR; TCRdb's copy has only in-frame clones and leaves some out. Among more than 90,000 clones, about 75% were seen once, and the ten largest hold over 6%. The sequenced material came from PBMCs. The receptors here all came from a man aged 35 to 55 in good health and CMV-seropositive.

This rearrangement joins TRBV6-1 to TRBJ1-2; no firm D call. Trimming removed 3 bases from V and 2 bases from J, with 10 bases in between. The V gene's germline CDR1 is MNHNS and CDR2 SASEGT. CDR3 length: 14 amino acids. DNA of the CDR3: TGTGCCAGCAGTGATGAGGGAGGCAACTATGGCTACACCTTC. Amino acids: CASSDEGGNYGYTF.

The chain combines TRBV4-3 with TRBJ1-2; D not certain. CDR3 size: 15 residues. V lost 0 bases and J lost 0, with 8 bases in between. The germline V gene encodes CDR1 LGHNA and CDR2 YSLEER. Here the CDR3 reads CASSQEFRSNYGYTF. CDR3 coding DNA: TGCGCCAGCAGCCAAGAGTTCAGGTCTAACTATGGCTACACCTTC.

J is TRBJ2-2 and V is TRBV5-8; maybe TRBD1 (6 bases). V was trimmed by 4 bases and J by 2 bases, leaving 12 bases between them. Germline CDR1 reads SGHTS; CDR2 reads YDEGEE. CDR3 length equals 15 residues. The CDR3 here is CASSATGGNTGELFF. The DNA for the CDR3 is TGTGCCAGCAGCGCGACAGGAGGAAACACCGGGGAGCTGTTTTTT.

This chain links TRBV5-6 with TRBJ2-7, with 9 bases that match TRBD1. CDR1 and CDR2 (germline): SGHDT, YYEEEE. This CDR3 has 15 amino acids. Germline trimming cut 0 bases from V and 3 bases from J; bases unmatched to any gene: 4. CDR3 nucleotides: TGTGCCAGCAGCTTGGACAGGGGGCCTTTCTACGAGCAGTACTTC. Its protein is CASSLDRGPFYEQYF.

As DNA, the CDR3 is TGCGCCAGCAGCTGGGGGGCAGGGGGCAGCACTGAAGCTTTCTTT. This gives the protein CASSWGAGGSTEAFF. The V call is TRBV5-1, the J call TRBJ1-1, with 8 bases lining up with TRBD1. The germline CDR1 and CDR2 sequences are SGHRS and YFSETQ. The length of the CDR3 is 15 residues. With 3 bases clipped from V and 4 bases from J, the junction kept 8 bases outside the gene matches.

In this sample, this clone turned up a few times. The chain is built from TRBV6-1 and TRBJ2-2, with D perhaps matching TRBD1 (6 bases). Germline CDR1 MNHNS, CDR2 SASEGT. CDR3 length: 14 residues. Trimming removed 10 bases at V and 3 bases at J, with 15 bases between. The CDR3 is CAIQNRVHTGELFF. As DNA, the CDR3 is TGTGCCATACAAAACAGGGTACACACCGGGGAGCTGTTTTTT.

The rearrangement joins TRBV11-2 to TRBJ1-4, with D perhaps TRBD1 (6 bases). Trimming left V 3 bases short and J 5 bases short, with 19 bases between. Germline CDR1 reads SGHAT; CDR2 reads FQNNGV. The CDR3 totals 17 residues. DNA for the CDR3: TGTGCCAGCAGCTTTCGGGGGGCGGGGATCGCGAATGAAAAACTGTTTTTT. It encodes CASSFRGAGIANEKLFF.

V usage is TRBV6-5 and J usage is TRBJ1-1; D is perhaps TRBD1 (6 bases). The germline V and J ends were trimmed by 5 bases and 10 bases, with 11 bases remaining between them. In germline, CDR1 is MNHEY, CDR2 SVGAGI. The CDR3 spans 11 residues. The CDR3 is CASSLRGRAFF. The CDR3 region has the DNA TGTGCCAGCAGTCTTAGGGGGAGAGCTTTCTTT.

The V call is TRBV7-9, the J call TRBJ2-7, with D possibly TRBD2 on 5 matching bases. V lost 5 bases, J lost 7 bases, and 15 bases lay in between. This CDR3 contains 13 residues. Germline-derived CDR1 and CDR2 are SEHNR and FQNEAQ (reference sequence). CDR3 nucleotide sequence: TGTGCCAGCAGCCGTGGGGAGCCGGGGGAGCAGTACTTC. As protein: CASSRGEPGEQYF.

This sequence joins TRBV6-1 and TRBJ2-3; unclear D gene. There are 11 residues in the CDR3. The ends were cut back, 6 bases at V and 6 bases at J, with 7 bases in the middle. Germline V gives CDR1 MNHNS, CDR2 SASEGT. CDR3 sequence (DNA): TGTGCCAGCAGCCAAGAGGATACGCAGTATTTT. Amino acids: CASSQEDTQYF.

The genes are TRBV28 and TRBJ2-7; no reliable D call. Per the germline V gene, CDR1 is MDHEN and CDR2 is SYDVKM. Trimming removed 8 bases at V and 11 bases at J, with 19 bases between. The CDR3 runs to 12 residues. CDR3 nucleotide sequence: TGTGCCAGCCCGGGTCGGCCCTGGTCGGAGTACTTC. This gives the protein CASPGRPWSEYF. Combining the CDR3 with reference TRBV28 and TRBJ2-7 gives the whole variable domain DVKVTQSSRYLVKRTGEKVFLECVQDMDHENMFWYRQDPGLGLRLIYFSYDVKMKEKGDIPEGYSVSREKKERFSLILESASTNQTSMYLCASPGRPWSEYFGPGTRLTVT.

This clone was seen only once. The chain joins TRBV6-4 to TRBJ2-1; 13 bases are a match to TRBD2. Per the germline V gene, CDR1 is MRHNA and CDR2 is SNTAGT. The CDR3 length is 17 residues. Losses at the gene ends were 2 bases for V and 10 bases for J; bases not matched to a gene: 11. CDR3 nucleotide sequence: TGTGCCAGCAGTGACGGACTAGCGGGGGCCTCCATGCGGGAGCAGTTCTTC. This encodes CASSDGLAGASMREQFF.

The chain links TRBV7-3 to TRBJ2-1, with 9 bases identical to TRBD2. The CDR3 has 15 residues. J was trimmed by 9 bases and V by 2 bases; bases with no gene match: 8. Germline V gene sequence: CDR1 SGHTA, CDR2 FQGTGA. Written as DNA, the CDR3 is TGTGCCAGCAGCTTACGCGGGGGGGCAAGAGGTGAGCAGTTCTTC. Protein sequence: CASSLRGGARGEQFF.

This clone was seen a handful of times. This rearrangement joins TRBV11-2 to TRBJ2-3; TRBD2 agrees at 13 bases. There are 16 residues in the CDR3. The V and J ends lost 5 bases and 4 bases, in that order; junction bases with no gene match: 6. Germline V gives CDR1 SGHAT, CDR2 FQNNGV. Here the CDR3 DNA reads TGTGCCAGCAGCCCATGGACTAGCGGGAGATCAGATACGCAGTATTTT. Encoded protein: CASSPWTSGRSDTQYF.

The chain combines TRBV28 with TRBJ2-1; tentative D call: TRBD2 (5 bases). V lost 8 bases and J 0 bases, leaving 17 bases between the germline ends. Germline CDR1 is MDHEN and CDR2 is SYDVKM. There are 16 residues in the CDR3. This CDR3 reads CASLGSGVSSYNEQFF. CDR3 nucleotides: TGTGCCAGCTTAGGGTCCGGGGTTAGCTCCTACAATGAGCAGTTCTTC. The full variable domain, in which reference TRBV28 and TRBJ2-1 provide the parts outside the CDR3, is DVKVTQSSRYLVKRTGEKVFLECVQDMDHENMFWYRQDPGLGLRLIYFSYDVKMKEKGDIPEGYSVSREKKERFSLILESASTNQTSMYLCASLGSGVSSYNEQFFGPGTRLTVL.

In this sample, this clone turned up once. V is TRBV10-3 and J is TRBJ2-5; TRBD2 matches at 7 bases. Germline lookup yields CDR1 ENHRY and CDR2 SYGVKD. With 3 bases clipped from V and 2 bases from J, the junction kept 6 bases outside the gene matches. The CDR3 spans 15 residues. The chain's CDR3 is CAISDFRLAQETQYF. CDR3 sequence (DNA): TGTGCCATCAGTGATTTTAGACTAGCTCAAGAGACCCAGTACTTC.

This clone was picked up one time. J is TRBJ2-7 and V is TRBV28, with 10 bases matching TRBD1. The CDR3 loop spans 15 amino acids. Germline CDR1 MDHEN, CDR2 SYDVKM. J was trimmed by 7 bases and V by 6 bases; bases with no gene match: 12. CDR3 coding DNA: TGTGCCAGCAGCCCATTCGACAGGGGGCTTGGGGAGCAGTACTTC. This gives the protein CASSPFDRGLGEQYF.

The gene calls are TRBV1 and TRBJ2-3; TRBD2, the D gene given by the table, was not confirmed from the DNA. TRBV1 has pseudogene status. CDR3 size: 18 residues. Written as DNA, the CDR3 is TGCACCAGCAGCCAAGTTTTAATACTAGCGGGAGGAGCAGATACGCAGTATTTT. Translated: CTSSQVLILAGGADTQYF.

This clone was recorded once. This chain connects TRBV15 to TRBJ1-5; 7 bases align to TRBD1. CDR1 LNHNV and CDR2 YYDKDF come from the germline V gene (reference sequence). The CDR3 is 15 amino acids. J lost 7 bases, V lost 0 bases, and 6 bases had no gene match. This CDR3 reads CATSRDRGRGQPQHF. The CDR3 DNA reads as TGTGCCACCAGCAGAGACAGGGGGAGAGGGCAGCCCCAGCATTTT.

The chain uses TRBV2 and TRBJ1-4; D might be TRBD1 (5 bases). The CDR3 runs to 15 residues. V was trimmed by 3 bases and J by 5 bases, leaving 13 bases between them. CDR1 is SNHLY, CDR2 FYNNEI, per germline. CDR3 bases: TGTGCCAGCAGTGATAGTGGGGGGGAGAATGAAAAACTGTTTTTT. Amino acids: CASSDSGGENEKLFF.